This T cell receptor (beta chain) was obtained from a study of control samples from healthy donors and cancer patients. Germline assignment: CDR1 WSHSY and CDR2 SAAADI. Trimming removed 2 bases at V and 3 bases at J, with 9 bases between. The CDR3 runs to 14 residues. Assay used: immunoSEQ multiplex PCR; TCRdb lists only in-frame clones, some missing. Among approximately 110,000 clones listed, about nine tenths were seen once. The TCR originated in a human donor in good health. The donor label of this sample is uncertain. The sample consisted of blood. The V gene is TRBV10-2, the J gene TRBJ2-3; tentatively, D is TRBD1 or TRBD2 (6 bases each). CDR3 amino acids: CASSEGGPTDTQYF. In nucleotides, the CDR3 is TGCGCCAGCAGTGAGGGGGGGCCAACAGATACGCAGTATTTT.